This T cell receptor beta chain originates from a study of blood T cell repertoires in COVID-19. Study context: Acute and convalescent COVID-19 samples came from the United States, Italy and Spain. Nucleic acid was either cDNA or gDNA, and it came from T cells, B-cell-depleted T cells, or PBMCs.

Germline loops: CDR1 SQVTM, CDR2 ANQGSEA. V gave up 4 bases and J gave up 5 bases, with 11 bases separating them. There are 13 residues in the CDR3. Original methodology: Amplifying reference gene primers gave estimates of nucleated cell counts. Sequencing used immunoSEQ multiplex PCR; TCRdb keeps in-frame clones, though not all of them. V and J calls plus clone size are reproduced from that table; the DNA served to infer D and trimming. The profile shows 140,000 to 150,000 clones, 75% to 90% of them singletons. V and J are TRBV29-1 and TRBJ2-2; D perhaps matches TRBD1 (6 bases). This TCR was recovered from a man between 60 and 75 years old with active or convalescent COVID-19. Sequencing was done on a sample of peripheral blood. The CDR3 is CSVAGAWTGELFF. DNA of the CDR3: TGCAGCGTTGCAGGGGCATGGACCGGGGAGCTGTTTTTT.